The entry below describes one T cell receptor beta chain. Its target is unknown. This sample was included in a study of Graves' ophthalmopathy and Graves' hyperthyroidism. The wider study: Peripheral blood was gathered at the point of initial diagnosis, before any treatment started. Notes on the study in general: Among expanded thyroid clonotypes above 0.001 frequency, most also occurred in blood.

The CDR3 length is 15 residues. V was clipped by 0 bases and J by 4 bases, with 12 bases between them. Germline loops: CDR1 KGHSH, CDR2 LQKENI. PBMCs originated in about 10 ml of fresh peripheral blood. The authors amplified TCR beta CDR3 regions, and they did so from RNA transcripts for repertoire sequencing. First-round RT-PCR employed HTBI primers, with a second-round multiplex PCR after it. TCRdb analysed the multiplex PCR reads with MiXCR anew, one entry per CDR3 protein. The repertoire holds around 340,000 distinct CDR3 sequences, with under 20% as singletons. The rearrangement uses TRBV18 and TRBJ1-2; tentatively, D is TRBD1 (5 bases). The sample was peripheral blood. This clonotype originated in an adult man with Graves' ophthalmopathy. The CDR3 DNA reads as TGTGCCAGCTCACCACCGGACACGATCAGCTATGGCTACACCTTC. Residues: CASSPPDTISYGYTF.